These T cell receptor beta chains were read from a single sample in a study of T cell repertoires in cytomegalovirus infection. MiXCR, applied by TCRdb to the reads, yields one record per CDR3 protein. The table shows some 800,000 distinct CDR3 sequences, with around a third occurring only once. What these receptors recognize is not known. This specimen consisted of cultured CD8+ T cells from PBMCs, obtained from culture after CMV antigen stimulation. These receptors came from a human donor in good health (CMV status not recorded). Some clones in this sample may be carry-over from other donors' samples. Each CDR3 is given with its conserved first and last residue. The D gene is left open where the match is weak. The listing skips clone size in some rows; elsewhere it reads once, few, many or a size class.

J gene: TRBJ1-5; clone size: -; D gene: -; CDR3 length: 15; V gene: TRBV5-6; CDR3 DNA: TGTGCCAGCAGCTTGGGTTTTTCAGGGAGTAAGCCCCAGCATTTT; CDR3 protein: CASSLGFSGSKPQHF
J gene: TRBJ2-2; clone size: -; D gene: TRBD2; CDR3 length: 19; V gene: TRBV12-5; CDR3 DNA: TGTGCTAGTGGTTTGGTACTAACTAGCGGGGGGCGATACACCGGGGAGCTGTTTTTT; CDR3 protein: CASGLVLTSGGRYTGELFF
J gene: TRBJ2-1; clone size: many; D gene: -; CDR3 length: 14; V gene: TRBV6-1; CDR3 DNA: TGTGCCAGCGGGGAAGGGGTGTCCTACAATGAGCAGTTCTTC; CDR3 protein: CASGEGVSYNEQFF
J gene: TRBJ2-5; clone size: -; D gene: TRBD1; CDR3 length: 15; V gene: TRBV24-1; CDR3 DNA: TGTGCCACCAGTGACCCTCGACAGGGTCAAGAGACCCAGTACTTC; CDR3 protein: CATSDPRQGQETQYF
J gene: TRBJ2-2; clone size: -; D gene: -; CDR3 length: 17; V gene: TRBV4-3; CDR3 DNA: TGCGCCAGCAGCCAAGATCCCCACAGGGCGAACACCGGGGAGCTGTTTTTT; CDR3 protein: CASSQDPHRANTGELFF
J gene: TRBJ1-5; clone size: -; D gene: -; CDR3 length: 16; V gene: TRBV19; CDR3 DNA: TGTGCCAGTAGTATAGCGGACCAGGGGAGCAATCAGCCCCAGCATTTT; CDR3 protein: CASSIADQGSNQPQHF
J gene: TRBJ2-1; clone size: many; D gene: -; CDR3 length: 16; V gene: TRBV19; CDR3 DNA: TGTGCCAGTAGTCGGCAGGGTGGGGGGTCCTACAATGAGCAGTTCTTC; CDR3 protein: CASSRQGGGSYNEQFF
J gene: TRBJ2-1; clone size: many; D gene: -; CDR3 length: 14; V gene: TRBV7-3; CDR3 DNA: TGTGCCAGCAGCTTGGCTCCCTCGTACGGTGAGCAGTTCTTC; CDR3 protein: CASSLAPSYGEQFF
J gene: TRBJ2-1; clone size: -; D gene: -; CDR3 length: 16; V gene: TRBV11-3; CDR3 DNA: TGTGCCAGCAGCTTGGGGGGTCCGAGCTCCTACAATGAGCAGTTCTTC; CDR3 protein: CASSLGGPSSYNEQFF
J gene: TRBJ1-2; clone size: -; D gene: -; CDR3 length: 12; V gene: TRBV7-9; CDR3 DNA: TGTGCCAGCAGCTCGGACAGTCAAGGCTACACCTTC; CDR3 protein: CASSSDSQGYTF
J gene: TRBJ2-7; clone size: many; D gene: -; CDR3 length: 15; V gene: TRBV7-8; CDR3 DNA: TGTGCCAGCAGCTTACCGTACCAGGGAACCTACGAGCAGTACTTC; CDR3 protein: CASSLPYQGTYEQYF
J gene: TRBJ2-1; clone size: -; D gene: -; CDR3 length: 14; V gene: TRBV5-6; CDR3 DNA: TGTGCCAGCAGCTTGGTTGGCCTGGGGGGTGAGCAGTTCTTC; CDR3 protein: CASSLVGLGGEQFF